This TCR beta chain was documented in a study of T cells in Graves' hyperthyroidism and ophthalmopathy. Ophthalmopathy patients all had a Clinical Activity Score of at least 3, a NOSPECS grade of at least 4 and disease under 3 months old. Germline V lookup: CDR1 ENHRY, CDR2 SYGVKD. The CDR3 spans 15 residues. V dropped 4 bases and J dropped 1 base, with 11 bases sitting between them. It was RNA transcripts that yielded the amplified TCR beta CDR3 regions. First-round RT-PCR with HTBI primers amplified the TCR CDR3 region. TCRdb fed the multiplex PCR reads into MiXCR, producing one record per CDR3 protein. Of about half a million distinct CDR3 sequences listed, just under 20% were seen once; the top ten hold 45% to 50%.

The TCR comes from a man aged 35 to 55 with Graves' ophthalmopathy. The J gene is TRBJ1-5, the V gene TRBV10-3; no definite D call. The sequenced material came from blood. CDR3 nucleotide sequence: TGTGCCATCAGTGGAGAAAGGACGAGCAATCAGCCCCAGCATTTT. Translated: CAISGERTSNQPQHF.